This T cell receptor (beta chain) was identified during a study of vaccination effects on CD4 cells after COVID-19. Across the whole study: Post-vaccine sampling occurred a median 72 days after the second dose.

Germline V gene sequence: CDR1 GTSNPN, CDR2 SVGIG (reference sequence). This CDR3 contains 15 residues. Deletions cut 4 bases from V and 0 bases from J, with 12 bases between. Using immunoSEQ multiplex PCR, the repertoire was profiled, and TCRdb retains in-frame clones only, with some absent. The sample records tens of thousands of clones, roughly 72% being singletons. Whole-study findings and limits: Pronounced clonal contraction occurred in clones induced by infection and by vaccine late after vaccination.

In regard to this clone: Its antigen is undetermined.

Ahead of sequencing, the ViraFEST assay grew antigen-specific CD4+ T cells using viral peptide pools. A 10-day culture period preceded the isolation of CD4+ T cells. Vaccine administered to participants consisted of two doses of either BNT162b2 or mRNA-1273. Vaccine recipients, nucleocapsid antibody negative, had no prior SARS-CoV-2 infection. Half the medium was replaced with IL-2 medium on days 3 and 7. This sample comprised CD4+ T cells from PBMCs cultured with HCoV-229E spike peptides, obtained after COVID-19 vaccination. This TCR derives from a human donor who received a COVID-19 vaccine. This chain links TRBV30 with TRBJ2-2; the D gene is possibly TRBD2 (5 bases). CDR3 coding DNA: TGTGCCTGGAATAACGCGGGCGCGAACACCGGGGAGCTGTTTTTT. Amino acid sequence: CAWNNAGANTGELFF.